The 30 T cell receptor beta chains in this list originate from one sample, sequenced in a study of CD8 T cells in Susac syndrome. Random-hexamer reverse transcription was applied to about 0.5 to 1 ug RNA. Via MiXCR, TCRdb re-called the immunoSEQ multiplex PCR reads, giving one row per CDR3 protein. The data contain approximately 190,000 distinct CDR3 sequences, roughly 95% of them seen just once; the ten biggest clones take up 0.098%. The specimen sequenced was CD4+ T cells from PBMCs. The source is a human donor with Susac syndrome.

The chain recombines TRBV3-1 with TRBJ2-1; 9 bases match TRBD2. Germline loops: CDR1 LGHDT, CDR2 YNNKEL (reference sequence). The junction had 12 bases not matched to a gene; V was cut back by 5 bases and J by 7 bases. The length of the CDR3 is 16 residues. CDR3 in amino acids: CASSTRPAGGLNEQFF. The CDR3 DNA sequence: TGTGCCAGCAGCACCCGCCCAGCGGGGGGCCTAAATGAGCAGTTCTTC.

V usage is TRBV11-2 and J usage is TRBJ2-2, with 7 positions matching TRBD1. This CDR3 has 15 residues. The germline V gene encodes CDR1 SGHAT and CDR2 FQNNGV. After removal of 4 bases from V and 7 bases from J, the junction contained 9 bases not matched to a gene. The CDR3 nucleotides read TGTGCCAGCAGCTGGGGACAGCCTCAGGACGGGGAGCTGTTTTTT. Residues: CASSWGQPQDGELFF.

The chain employs TRBV9 and TRBJ1-2, with D unresolved. The V end lost 5 bases, the J end lost 5 bases, and 25 bases lay between the germline ends. CDR1 and CDR2 (germline): SGDLS, YYNGEE. The CDR3 loop spans 17 amino acids. This chain's CDR3 is CASSREPRTDNVYGYTF. For the CDR3, the DNA is TGTGCCAGCAGTCGAGAGCCCCGGACGGATAATGTTTATGGCTACACCTTC.

The chain recombines TRBV4-3 with TRBJ1-2, with a possible D match to TRBD1 (5 bases). CDR3 length: 16 amino acids. Germline V gene lookup returns CDR1 LGHNA and CDR2 YSLEER. V was pared by 0 bases and J by 7 bases, with 18 bases between. Here the CDR3 DNA reads TGCGCCAGCAGCCAAGATATCGACAGAACTCGGGGTGGCTACACCTTC. Protein sequence: CASSQDIDRTRGGYTF.

This clonotype appeared a single time. The V and J genes are TRBV3-1 and TRBJ2-5; 9 bases align to TRBD2. Germline trimming cut 8 bases from V and 6 bases from J; bases unmatched to any gene: 7. The germline V gene encodes CDR1 LGHDT and CDR2 YNNKEL (reference sequence). CDR3 length equals 13 residues. The CDR3: CASGLAGTKTQYF. The CDR3 bases are TGTGCCAGCGGGCTAGCGGGGACAAAGACCCAGTACTTC.

The genes are TRBV4-3 and TRBJ1-4, with 9 bases identical to TRBD1. The CDR3 contains 15 residues. Trimming removed 5 bases from V and 5 bases from J; junction bases left unmatched: 6. The germline CDR1 and CDR2 sequences are LGHNA and YSLEER. Here the CDR3 reads CASSDGTGSNEKLFF. The DNA of the CDR3 is TGCGCCAGCAGCGATGGGACAGGGTCAAATGAAAAACTGTTTTTT.

The J gene is TRBJ1-5, the V gene TRBV12-3 or TRBV12-4; TRBD1 matches 9 bases. V shed 5 bases and J 6 bases; nucleotides not matched to a gene: 8. The CDR3 is 15 amino acids. The CDR3 region is CASSTEQGAGQPQHF. CDR3 nucleotides: TGTGCCAGCAGTACAGAACAGGGGGCGGGTCAGCCCCAGCATTTT.

This clonotype appeared a single time. The chain has TRBV30 and TRBJ2-7; D is uncertain. V gave up 3 bases and J gave up 4 bases, with 7 bases separating them. This CDR3 has 11 amino acids. Germline loops: CDR1 GTSNPN, CDR2 SVGIG (reference sequence). The CDR3 reads CAWSKEYEQYF. CDR3 nucleotide sequence: TGTGCCTGGAGCAAGGAATACGAGCAGTACTTC.

This clonotype showed up just once. The J gene is TRBJ2-3, the V gene TRBV12-5; TRBD2 is a possible D gene (6 bases). The CDR3 has 15 residues. The ends were cut back, 2 bases at V and 2 bases at J, with 11 bases in the middle. Germline-derived CDR1 and CDR2 are LGHNT and FRNRAP. CDR3 amino acids: CASGLTGLDTDTQYF. The CDR3 DNA is TGTGCTAGTGGTTTGACGGGACTCGACACAGATACGCAGTATTTT.

The CDR3 DNA reads as TGTGCCAGCAGTACACAGTTACGGGTCTATGGCTACACCTTC. Its protein product is CASSTQLRVYGYTF. The rearrangement joins TRBV12-3 or TRBV12-4 to TRBJ1-2, with no clear D. Trimming stripped 5 bases from V and 4 bases from J, with 14 bases between. There are 14 residues in the CDR3.

A single count supports this clonotype. The chain recombines TRBV12-3 or TRBV12-4 with TRBJ2-2, with TRBD2 matching over 13 bases. Trimming took 5 bases from V and 6 from J; bases not matched to a gene: 12. The CDR3 contains 18 residues. CDR3 nucleotide sequence: TGTGCCAGCAGTCCCCATGGACTAGCGGGGGTCGGTCCCGGGGAGCTGTTTTTT. Translation: CASSPHGLAGVGPGELFF.

The rearrangement uses TRBV12-3 or TRBV12-4 and TRBJ2-7; 9 nucleotides line up with TRBD1. Trimming removed 1 base from V and 3 bases from J; junction bases left unmatched: 10. The CDR3 runs 17 residues. CDR3 nucleotides: TGTGCCAGCAGTTTAGTGTGGGGACAGGGAAGAGGCTACGAGCAGTACTTC. Protein: CASSLVWGQGRGYEQYF.

The chain combines TRBV14 with TRBJ2-1, with TRBD2 matching over 13 bases. CDR3 length equals 17 residues. The V segment lost 8 bases and the J segment 0 bases; nucleotides outside the gene matches: 7. Germline values: CDR1 SGHDN, CDR2 FVKESK. The CDR3 here is CASGLAGVGPSYNEQFF. CDR3 nucleotides: TGTGCCAGCGGACTAGCGGGGGTCGGCCCCTCCTACAATGAGCAGTTCTTC.

The chain has TRBV3-1 and TRBJ1-1, with D hard to call. The germline V gene has CDR1 LGHDT and CDR2 YNNKEL (reference sequence). This CDR3 has 11 residues. The V end lost 2 bases, the J end lost 11 bases, and 9 bases lay between the germline ends. This CDR3 is CASSQYEYAFF. The CDR3 DNA is TGTGCCAGCAGCCAATACGAGTACGCTTTCTTT.

This chain uses TRBV6-2 or TRBV6-3 with TRBJ2-7; the match to TRBD2 covers 13 bases. V lost 5 bases and J lost 0; bases outside the gene matches: 10. CDR1 is MNHEY and CDR2 is SVGEGT in the germline V gene. CDR3 length: 18 residues. CDR3 in amino acids: CASSRPGLAGLSSYEQYF. Here the CDR3 DNA reads TGTGCCAGCAGTCGACCGGGACTAGCGGGGCTTAGCTCCTACGAGCAGTACTTC.

The sample holds one count of this clonotype. The V call is TRBV25-1, the J call TRBJ2-1; D possibly corresponds to TRBD1 (5 bases). With 1 base removed from V and 9 bases from J, the gap between germline ends came to 19 bases. The CDR3 is made up of 16 amino acids. Germline V gene lookup returns CDR1 MGHDK and CDR2 SYGVNS. CDR3 in DNA: TGTGCCAGCAGTGAATGGGCTGATAGGGGTTCGGGTGAGCAGTTCTTC. It translates to CASSEWADRGSGEQFF.

V is TRBV20-1 and J is TRBJ1-4; unclear D gene. V was clipped by 7 bases and J by 8 bases, with 20 bases between them. The CDR3 consists of 14 residues. Germline V gene data show CDR1 as DFQATT and CDR2 as SNEGSKA (reference sequence). The CDR3, as DNA: TGCAGTGGGCCTGCGGACGTAATCCAGGAAAAACTGTTTTTT. It translates to CSGPADVIQEKLFF.

The V call is TRBV7-9, the J call TRBJ2-1; D is uncertain. V lost 6 bases and J lost 7, with 16 bases in between. The V gene's germline CDR1 is SEHNR and CDR2 FQNEAQ (reference sequence). This CDR3 spans 14 amino acids. This CDR3 is CASRLDGFLNEQFF. The CDR3 nucleotides read TGTGCCAGCAGGCTGGACGGCTTCTTGAATGAGCAGTTCTTC.

This chain connects TRBV14 to TRBJ1-4, with unresolved D. The CDR3 is made up of 16 amino acids. The V and J ends lost 1 base and 2 bases respectively, with 11 bases between them. Germline CDR1 and CDR2: SGHDN and FVKESK. DNA for the CDR3: TGTGCCAGCAGCCAAGTAGGAGGACGGACTAATGAAAAACTGTTTTTT. It codes for CASSQVGGRTNEKLFF. Filled out from reference TRBV14 and TRBJ1-4, the complete variable domain reads EAGVTQFPSHSVIEKGQTVTLRCDPISGHDNLYWYRRVMGKEIKFLLHFVKESKQDESGMPNNRFLAERTGGTYSTLKVQPAELEDSGVYFCASSQVGGRTNEKLFFGSGTQLSVL.

This chain's CDR3 is CATRGDREEYNEQFF. Written as DNA, the CDR3 is TGTGCCACGCGGGGCGACCGGGAGGAATACAATGAGCAGTTCTTC. The chain uses TRBV12-3 or TRBV12-4 and TRBJ2-1, with 7 bases identical to TRBD2. The length of the CDR3 is 15 residues. V was pared by 10 bases and J by 4 bases, with 13 bases of the junction left unmatched.

The V call is TRBV29-1, the J call TRBJ2-1; TRBD2 aligns across 8 bases. Germline-derived CDR1 and CDR2 are SQVTM and ANQGSEA. V lost 2 bases to trimming and J lost 9 bases; unmatched junction nucleotides: 12. CDR3 size: 15 residues. CDR3 in amino acids: CSVEWQLAGQGEQFF. The DNA for the CDR3 is TGCAGCGTTGAATGGCAGTTAGCGGGGCAAGGTGAGCAGTTCTTC.

The chain combines TRBV10-2 with TRBJ2-2; D not certain. V lost 4 bases, J lost 5 bases, and 5 bases lay in between. Germline V gene data show CDR1 as WSHSY and CDR2 as SAAADI. This CDR3 region has 12 residues. The CDR3 sequence is CASSGETGELFF. The CDR3 region has the DNA TGCGCCAGCAGTGGCGAAACCGGGGAGCTGTTTTTT.

In its sample, this clonotype was seen once. This chain uses TRBV7-2 with TRBJ2-7; D might be TRBD2 (6 bases). V lost 1 base and J 12 bases, leaving 22 bases between the germline ends. This CDR3 is 15 amino acids long. Germline V lookup: CDR1 SGHTA, CDR2 FQGNSA. The CDR3 DNA is TGTGCCAGCAGCTTAGACAGGAGCGGGCCGAGACAGTCGTACTTC. The encoded protein is CASSLDRSGPRQSYF.

The CDR3 DNA is TGCAGCGTTCGCCAAGGGATAACGCAGCCCCAGCATTTT. Translating gives CSVRQGITQPQHF. The chain couples TRBV29-1 to TRBJ1-5; D remains ambiguous. In germline, CDR1 is SQVTM, CDR2 ANQGSEA. The CDR3 consists of 13 residues. V gave up 5 bases and J gave up 7 bases, with 15 bases separating them. Full variable domain (rest looked up from reference TRBV29-1 and TRBJ1-5): SAVISQKPSRDICQRGTSLTIQCQVDSQVTMMFWYRQQPGQSLTLIATANQGSEATYESGFVIDKFPISRPNLTFSTLTVSNMSPEDSSIYLCSVRQGITQPQHFGDGTRLSIL.

This chain connects TRBV5-4 to TRBJ2-6; 7 nucleotides align to TRBD1. The CDR3 is 14 residues long. Trimming at V came to 5 bases and at J to 5 bases, leaving 4 bases not matched to a gene. Germline V gene lookup returns CDR1 SGHNT and CDR2 YYREEE (reference sequence). The DNA for the CDR3 is TGTGCCAGCAGGAGGGACAGCAGGGCCAACGTCCTGACTTTC. Residues: CASRRDSRANVLTF.

The chain links TRBV9 to TRBJ2-1; no definite D call. This CDR3 comprises 14 residues. V lost 0 bases to trimming and J lost 7 bases, with 11 bases between them. CDR1 is SGDLS and CDR2 is YYNGEE in the germline V gene. This CDR3 reads CASSVAIERNEQFF. The CDR3 DNA follows: TGTGCCAGCAGCGTAGCGATTGAGAGGAATGAGCAGTTCTTC.

The gene calls are TRBV15 and TRBJ1-6, with D unclear. This CDR3 has 17 residues. V was clipped by 0 bases and J by 7 bases, with 16 bases between them. From germline, CDR1 is LNHNV and CDR2 YYDKDF (reference sequence). As DNA, the CDR3 is TGTGCCACCAGCAGAGAAACCGTGAGGGCGGGGAATTCACCCCTCCACTTT. This gives the protein CATSRETVRAGNSPLHF. Complete variable domain (other parts from reference TRBV15 and TRBJ1-6): DAMVIQNPRYQVTQFGKPVTLSCSQTLNHNVMYWYQQKSSQAPKLLFHYYDKDFNNEADTPDNFQSRRPNTSFCFLDIRSPGLGDTAMYLCATSRETVRAGNSPLHFGNGTRLTVT.

The rearrangement uses TRBV20-1 and TRBJ2-3, with 9 nucleotides matching TRBD2. Germline-derived CDR1 and CDR2 are DFQATT and SNEGSKA (reference sequence). This CDR3 spans 16 amino acids. Germline trimming cut 1 base from V and 2 bases from J; bases unmatched to any gene: 7. Written as DNA, the CDR3 is TGCAGTGCTAGAGGACAGCGGGGGGTAAACACAGATACGCAGTATTTT. Protein product: CSARGQRGVNTDTQYF.

The chain couples TRBV29-1 to TRBJ1-6; D is uncertain. The V gene's germline CDR1 is SQVTM and CDR2 ANQGSEA. The CDR3 runs to 13 residues. Trimming shortened V by 6 bases and J by 8 bases, and 14 bases separated the two germline ends. The CDR3 DNA sequence: TGCAGCGTGATGGTCCTCGGGGATTCACCCCTCCACTTT. Translation: CSVMVLGDSPLHF.

The chain is built from TRBV9 and TRBJ2-3; 10 bases agree with TRBD2. CDR3 length: 13 residues. Germline assignment: CDR1 SGDLS and CDR2 YYNGEE. V shed 6 bases and J 3 bases; nucleotides not matched to a gene: 1. CDR3 amino acids: CASKTSGTDTQYF. In nucleotides, the CDR3 is TGTGCCAGCAAGACTAGCGGGACAGATACGCAGTATTTT.